This T cell receptor beta chain originates from a study of cytomegalovirus exposure and HLA in healthy donors. As to this clone: Antigen specificity is unknown.

Study outcomes and limitations: A list of 164 TCR beta chains associated with cytomegalovirus was given.

Some clones are missing from TCRdb's copy, which holds only in-frame ones; the method was immunoSEQ multiplex PCR. Among about 40,000 clones listed, 93% were seen once. Germline assignment: CDR1 SGDLS and CDR2 YYNGEE. V was pared by 3 bases and J by 2 bases, with 8 bases between. The CDR3 has 13 amino acids. The sequence was obtained from a woman younger than 35 in good health and CMV-seronegative. Sequenced input: PBMCs. The genes are TRBV9 and TRBJ1-2, with D possibly matching TRBD1 (5 bases). The CDR3 loop reads CASSEQENYGYTF. CDR3 coding DNA: TGTGCCAGCAGCGAACAGGAAAACTATGGCTACACCTTC.